The 5 T cell receptor beta chains below come from one sample, sequenced in a study of T cell repertoires in cytomegalovirus infection. The antigens for these receptors are not known. TCRdb re-derived calls from the reads in MiXCR, one entry per CDR3 protein. The table has approximately 990,000 distinct CDR3 sequences, approximately 31% seen once; the top ten hold about an eighth. The material sequenced was cultured CD8+ T cells from PBMCs, taken from culture after CMV antigen stimulation. These TCRs come from a human donor in good health (CMV status not recorded). Some clones in this sample may be carry-over from other donors' samples.

This clonotype came up many times. Here the CDR3 reads CASSLGSIGLAGRGAQYF. The CDR3 coding sequence is TGTGCCAGCAGTTTAGGCTCTATCGGGCTAGCGGGCCGGGGGGCCCAGTACTTC. The chain has TRBV12-3 or TRBV12-4 and TRBJ2-5; TRBD2 aligns across 8 bases. The CDR3 contains 18 residues. The V gene end was trimmed by 1 base and the J gene end by 9 bases; junction bases not matched to a gene: 19.

This chain's CDR3 is CASSQDGRLSTEAFF. Written as DNA, the CDR3 is TGTGCCAGCAGCCAAGATGGCAGGTTAAGCACTGAAGCTTTCTTT. The gene calls are TRBV14 and TRBJ1-1; no definite D call. The CDR3 is 15 amino acids. CDR1 and CDR2 (germline): SGHDN, FVKESK. Trimming removed 0 bases at V and 4 bases at J, with 12 bases between.

J is TRBJ2-2 and V is TRBV12-3 or TRBV12-4; D tentatively fits TRBD1 or TRBD2 (5 bases each). The CDR3 sequence is 14 residues long. The germline V and J ends were trimmed by 4 bases and 9 bases, with 15 bases remaining between them. The CDR3 is CASSSPPGAWELFF. The DNA for the CDR3 is TGTGCCAGCAGTTCACCCCCCGGGGCCTGGGAGCTGTTTTTT.

The J gene is TRBJ2-1, the V gene TRBV20-1; 9 bases align to TRBD2. Germline-derived CDR1 and CDR2 are DFQATT and SNEGSKA (reference sequence). Trimming cost V 6 bases and J 8 bases; bases outside gene matches: 14. The CDR3 loop spans 15 amino acids. The CDR3 loop reads CSAAQPGLAVDEQFF. The DNA of the CDR3 is TGCAGTGCAGCTCAGCCGGGACTAGCAGTCGATGAGCAGTTCTTC.

The J gene is TRBJ2-1, the V gene TRBV24-1; TRBD1 matches 9 bases. Germline CDR1 is KGHDR and CDR2 is SFDVKD. The CDR3 has 16 residues. The V segment lost 4 bases and the J segment 1 base; nucleotides outside the gene matches: 4. CDR3 coding DNA: TGTGCCACCAGTGAAACAGGGGGCCAGTCCTACAATGAGCAGTTCTTC. This sequence encodes CATSETGGQSYNEQFF.